The 24 T cell receptor beta chains below all came from one sample that was sequenced in a study of T cell repertoires in cytomegalovirus infection. MiXCR, run by TCRdb on the reads, gives a single entry per CDR3 protein. The repertoire holds 350,000 to 500,000 distinct CDR3 sequences, with approximately 31% as singletons. What was sequenced was PBMCs. Every receptor here comes from a human donor in good health (CMV status not recorded). Some clones in this sample may be carry-over from other donors' samples.

The chain couples TRBV18 to TRBJ1-1, with D possibly being TRBD1 (6 bases). Germline CDR1 is KGHSH and CDR2 is LQKENI. The germline V and J ends were trimmed by 4 bases and 2 bases, with 11 bases remaining between them. This CDR3 has 14 residues. The CDR3 DNA follows: TGTGCCAGCTCACACCCGGGACAAAACACTGAAGCTTTCTTT. This translates into CASSHPGQNTEAFF. Using reference TRBV18 and TRBJ1-1 for the parts outside the CDR3, the full variable domain is NAGVMQNPRHLVRRRGQEARLRCSPMKGHSHVYWYRQLPEEGLKFMVYLQKENIIDESGMPKERFSAEFPKEGPSILRIQQVVRGDSAAYFCASSHPGQNTEAFFGQGTRLTVV.

The V gene is TRBV7-6, the J gene TRBJ2-5; 11 nucleotides agree with TRBD2. This CDR3 comprises 18 residues. V trimming: 1 base; J trimming: 1 base; junction bases outside the gene matches: 8. The germline CDR1 and CDR2 sequences are SGHVS and FNYEAQ. The CDR3 sequence: CASSLVLAGGASQETQYF. CDR3 bases: TGTGCCAGCAGCTTAGTATTAGCGGGGGGGGCCTCCCAAGAGACCCAGTACTTC.

V usage is TRBV12-3 or TRBV12-4 and J usage is TRBJ2-7, with D possibly being TRBD1 or TRBD2 (5 bases each). The length of the CDR3 is 14 residues. V was clipped by 4 bases and J by 2 bases, with 12 bases between them. Written as DNA, the CDR3 is TGTGCCAGCAGTTCCGGGACCGAGACCTACGAGCAGTACTTC. Its protein product is CASSSGTETYEQYF.

The V call is TRBV6-2 or TRBV6-3, the J call TRBJ2-4, with D tentatively TRBD1 (6 bases). This CDR3 spans 15 amino acids. The germline V and J ends were trimmed by 6 bases and 1 base, with 13 bases remaining between them. Germline V gene data show CDR1 as MNHEY and CDR2 as SVGEGT. The CDR3: CASSFTGQAKNIQYF. For the CDR3, the DNA is TGTGCCAGCAGCTTCACCGGACAGGCCAAAAACATTCAGTACTTC.

This rearrangement joins TRBV9 to TRBJ2-7, with no clear D. There are 14 residues in the CDR3. Germline V gives CDR1 SGDLS, CDR2 YYNGEE. The ends were cut back, 0 bases at V and 0 bases at J, with 7 bases in the middle. CDR3 DNA sequence: TGTGCCAGCAGCGTAGAGGCCGTCTCCTACGAGCAGTACTTC. Translating it yields CASSVEAVSYEQYF.

The chain links TRBV5-1 to TRBJ2-5; 8 bases fit TRBD2. From germline, CDR1 is SGHRS and CDR2 YFSETQ. V shed 3 bases and J 3 bases; nucleotides not matched to a gene: 13. The CDR3 loop spans 17 amino acids. The CDR3 sequence is CASSSDRGGRSEETQYF. Here the CDR3 DNA reads TGCGCCAGCAGCTCCGACCGGGGGGGCAGGTCGGAAGAGACCCAGTACTTC. Full variable domain (outside the CDR3, taken from reference TRBV5-1 and TRBJ2-5): KAGVTQTPRYLIKTRGQQVTLSCSPISGHRSVSWYQQTPGQGLQFLFEYFSETQRNKGNFPGRFSGRQFSNSRSEMNVSTLELGDSALYLCASSSDRGGRSEETQYFGPGTRLLVL.

Regarding this clonotype: This may stem from a read error, because a much larger clone lies one nucleotide away. V and J are TRBV7-2 and TRBJ1-5, with D unclear. V shed 2 bases and J shed 6 bases, with 11 bases lying between them. This CDR3 region has 14 residues. CDR1 and CDR2 from the germline V gene are SGHTA and FQGNSA. The CDR3 protein is CASSLRVTVQPQHF. The DNA for the CDR3 is TGTGCCAGCAGCTTAAGGGTCACTGTTCAGCCCCAGCATTTT. Combining the CDR3 with reference TRBV7-2 and TRBJ1-5 gives the whole variable domain GAGVSQSPSNKVTEKGKDVELRCDPISGHTALYWYRQSLGQGLEFLIYFQGNSAPDKSGLPSDRFSAERTGGSVSTLTIQRTQQEDSAVYLCASSLRVTVQPQHFGDGTRLSIL.

The rearrangement joins TRBV19 to TRBJ1-5; TRBD1 matches 7 bases. The CDR3 runs to 19 residues. V trimming: 6 bases; J trimming: 0 bases; junction bases outside the gene matches: 17. Germline lookup yields CDR1 LNHDA and CDR2 SQIVND (reference sequence). This CDR3 reads CASSRYGTAPAYSNQPQHF. The DNA for the CDR3 is TGTGCCAGTAGCCGCTACGGGACAGCACCGGCATATAGCAATCAGCCCCAGCATTTT.

This chain uses TRBV7-9 with TRBJ2-4, with 7 bases that match TRBD2. The V gene's germline CDR1 is SEHNR and CDR2 FQNEAQ (reference sequence). The CDR3 covers 19 residues. With 3 bases clipped from V and 1 base from J, the junction kept 15 bases outside the gene matches. Here the CDR3 DNA reads TGTGCCAGCAGCTTGGGGGAGGGTGGTTATGAGGGGGCCAAAAACATTCAGTACTTC. This translates into CASSLGEGGYEGAKNIQYF.

This clonotype was detected a few times. CDR3 nucleotide sequence: TGTGCCAGCTCACCGGGTGGAAACACCGGGGAGCTGTTTTTT. Translated: CASSPGGNTGELFF. The chain links TRBV18 to TRBJ2-2; D call uncertain. The CDR3 totals 14 residues. Germline CDR1 reads KGHSH; CDR2 reads LQKENI. Trimming left V 3 bases short and J 2 bases short, with 7 bases between.

This clonotype was recorded a few times. This CDR3 reads CSVNREASGGETQYF. The CDR3 bases are TGCAGTGTTAACCGGGAGGCGTCAGGAGGGGAGACCCAGTACTTC. This chain connects TRBV20-1 to TRBJ2-5; 7 bases line up with TRBD2. J lost 5 bases, V lost 7 bases, and 16 bases had no gene match. From germline, CDR1 is DFQATT and CDR2 SNEGSKA (reference sequence). This CDR3 is 15 amino acids long.

To note about this clonotype: Since the CDR3 does not end with the conserved phenylalanine or tryptophan, this likely comes from a read error. The rearrangement uses TRBV20-1 and TRBJ2-7, with 8 bases that match TRBD1. After removal of 0 bases from V and 5 bases from J, the junction contained 15 bases not matched to a gene. This CDR3 contains 17 residues. Germline lookup yields CDR1 DFQATT and CDR2 SNEGSKA (reference sequence). CDR3 region: CSARERELGQGGDEQYL. DNA of the CDR3: TGCAGTGCTAGAGAGAGAGAACTTGGACAGGGTGGCGACGAGCAGTACTTA.

This clonotype was picked up many times. This sequence joins TRBV7-2 and TRBJ1-2; 7 bases map to TRBD1. Germline CDR1 is SGHTA and CDR2 is FQGNSA. This CDR3 is built from 14 residues. V lost 0 bases, J lost 5 bases, and 3 bases stayed unmatched. The DNA for the CDR3 is TGTGCCAGCAGCTTAGCAGGGGGCAGTTATGGCTACACCTTC. Its translation: CASSLAGGSYGYTF.

This chain links TRBV19 with TRBJ1-2, with D hard to call. This CDR3 contains 17 residues. The ends were cut back, 1 base at V and 2 bases at J, with 17 bases in the middle. The germline CDR1 and CDR2 sequences are LNHDA and SQIVND (reference sequence). CDR3 nucleotide sequence: TGTGCCAGTAGTATAGCCCCGTGGTCCGACGGCAACTATGGCTACACCTTC. Protein: CASSIAPWSDGNYGYTF.

The table lists this clonotype with a few counts. The rearrangement uses TRBV18 and TRBJ2-1, with no clear D. The V end lost 3 bases, the J end lost 2 bases, and 11 bases lay between the germline ends. Germline V lookup: CDR1 KGHSH, CDR2 LQKENI. The CDR3 consists of 15 residues. CDR3 in DNA: TGTGCCAGCTCACCCAGCAACGGAGCCTACAATGAGCAGTTCTTC. This encodes CASSPSNGAYNEQFF.

The chain is built from TRBV27 and TRBJ1-5; D call uncertain. V was pared by 5 bases and J by 0 bases, with 8 bases between. The CDR3 consists of 14 residues. Germline V gene sequence: CDR1 MNHEY, CDR2 SMNVEV (reference sequence). The DNA for the CDR3 is TGTGCCAGCAGTCCTGGGCTTAGCAATCAGCCCCAGCATTTT. Translating it yields CASSPGLSNQPQHF.

Points on this clonotype: A read error may explain this, as a much larger clone is one base away. The rearrangement uses TRBV7-2 and TRBJ1-2; no firm D call. The germline CDR1 and CDR2 sequences are SGHTA and FQGNSA. There are 15 residues in the CDR3. The CDR3: CSSSKWPPPDYGYTF. Written as DNA, the CDR3 is TGTTCCAGCAGCAAATGGCCCCCGCCGGACTATGGCTACACCTTC.

In its sample, this clonotype was seen a few times. The V and J genes are TRBV7-6 and TRBJ1-6; possibly TRBD1 for D (5 bases). V shed 2 bases and J shed 4 bases, with 6 bases lying between them. CDR3 size: 14 residues. CDR1 SGHVS and CDR2 FNYEAQ come from the germline V gene. The CDR3 bases are TGTGCCAGCAGCTTAAGACAGTATAATTCACCCCTCCACTTT. Protein: CASSLRQYNSPLHF.

The table lists this clonotype with a few counts. This rearrangement joins TRBV14 to TRBJ1-1, with D maybe TRBD1 (5 bases). The CDR3 is 13 amino acids. V was clipped by 5 bases and J by 4 bases, with 11 bases between them. CDR1 is SGHDN, CDR2 FVKESK, per germline. Here the CDR3 DNA reads TGTGCCAGCAGCAGGGGTCTTGTCACTGAAGCTTTCTTT. Amino acids: CASSRGLVTEAFF.

The chain links TRBV2 to TRBJ2-5; possibly TRBD2 for D (6 bases). Per the germline V gene, CDR1 is SNHLY and CDR2 is FYNNEI. This CDR3 spans 13 amino acids. V was clipped by 8 bases and J by 2 bases, with 12 bases between them. The CDR3 nucleotides are TGTGCCAGCGGGGGGTGGGTACAAGAGACCCAGTACTTC. Translated: CASGGWVQETQYF.

This clonotype was counted at least ten times. The V call is TRBV7-6, the J call TRBJ1-1, with D unclear. Germline loops: CDR1 SGHVS, CDR2 FNYEAQ. V lost 4 bases, J lost 3 bases, and 12 bases lay in between. This CDR3 contains 14 residues. The CDR3 spells CASSSRPADTEAFF. As DNA, the CDR3 is TGTGCCAGCAGCTCCCGACCAGCGGACACTGAAGCTTTCTTT.

A remark on this clonotype: A much larger clone sits a single nucleotide away, making a read error possible. This chain links TRBV6-6 with TRBJ2-7, with D maybe TRBD1 (5 bases). From germline, CDR1 is MNHNY and CDR2 SVGAGI (reference sequence). The CDR3 is made up of 16 amino acids. The germline V and J ends were trimmed by 7 bases and 5 bases, with 24 bases remaining between them. The CDR3 protein is CASISSPSPRGDEQYF. CDR3 sequence (DNA): TGTGCCAGCATCTCTTCCCCCAGCCCTAGGGGCGACGAGCAGTACTTC.

CDR3 sequence (DNA): TGTGCCAGCAGCTTAACCCGGGACAGCACCGGGGAGCTGTTTTTT. Amino acids: CASSLTRDSTGELFF. V gene TRBV7-9 combines with J gene TRBJ2-2, with 7 bases aligning to TRBD1. The CDR3 totals 15 residues. Trimming at V came to 2 bases and at J to 4 bases, leaving 4 bases not matched to a gene. Germline CDR1 and CDR2: SEHNR and FQNEAQ (reference sequence). Drawing the rest from reference TRBV7-9 and TRBJ2-2, the complete variable domain is DTGVSQNPRHKITKRGQNVTFRCDPISEHNRLYWYRQTLGQGPEFLTYFQNEAQLEKSRLLSDRFSAERPKGSFSTLEIQRTEQGDSAMYLCASSLTRDSTGELFFGEGSRLTVL.

This clonotype was observed many times. This chain uses TRBV7-3 with TRBJ2-1; 8 nucleotides match TRBD1. The length of the CDR3 is 13 residues. V shed 5 bases and J 7 bases; nucleotides not matched to a gene: 4. Germline V gives CDR1 SGHTA, CDR2 FQGTGA. CDR3 sequence reads: CASSKDRGNEQFF. The CDR3 DNA follows: TGTGCCAGCAGCAAAGACAGGGGTAATGAGCAGTTCTTC.